This note documents a single T cell receptor (beta chain) sequence. The CDR3 loop spans 16 amino acids. V gave up 4 bases and J gave up 3 bases, with 15 bases separating them. CDR1 and CDR2 (germline): MGHRA, YSYEKL. The sample originates from a study of cytomegalovirus exposure and HLA in healthy donors. PCR was performed using 60 Vbeta and 13 Jbeta primers. Libraries were prepared by immunoSEQ multiplex PCR; TCRdb keeps only in-frame clonotypes and omits some of them. The profile shows approximately 150,000 clones, 75% to 85% of them singletons. Sample: PBMCs. This sequence originates from a man between 35 and 55 years old in good health and CMV-seronegative. This chain connects TRBV4-1 to TRBJ1-4; D unclear. The CDR3 DNA sequence: TGCGCCAGCAGCCCCCCCGAGGAGGAGCCTAATGAAAAACTGTTTTTT. Its translation is CASSPPEEEPNEKLFF.